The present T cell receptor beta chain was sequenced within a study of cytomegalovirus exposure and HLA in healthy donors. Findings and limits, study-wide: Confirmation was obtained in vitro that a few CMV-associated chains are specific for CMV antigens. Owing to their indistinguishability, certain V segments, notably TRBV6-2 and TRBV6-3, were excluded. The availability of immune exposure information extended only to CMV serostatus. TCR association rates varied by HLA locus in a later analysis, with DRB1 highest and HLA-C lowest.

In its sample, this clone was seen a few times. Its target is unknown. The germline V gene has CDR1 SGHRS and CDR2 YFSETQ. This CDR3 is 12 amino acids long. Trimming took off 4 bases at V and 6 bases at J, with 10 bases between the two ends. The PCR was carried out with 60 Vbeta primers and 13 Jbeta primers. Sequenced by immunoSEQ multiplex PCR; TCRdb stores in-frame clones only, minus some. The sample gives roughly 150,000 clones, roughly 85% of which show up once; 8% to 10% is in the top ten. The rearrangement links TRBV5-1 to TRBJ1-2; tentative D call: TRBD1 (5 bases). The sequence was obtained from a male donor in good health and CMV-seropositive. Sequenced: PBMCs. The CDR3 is CASSSTRDGYTF. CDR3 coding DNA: TGCGCCAGCAGCAGTACCAGGGATGGCTACACCTTC.